This T cell receptor (beta chain) was recovered during a study of CD8 T cells in ankylosing spondylitis. Notes on the study in general: In peripheral blood, disease-linked CD8+ clones occurred at relatively low frequencies. Certain motif variants had earlier appeared in reactive arthritis synovial fluid and blood. For ankylosing spondylitis blood, a TCR beta motif of roughly 8 highly homologous variants appeared characteristic.

TCRdb used MiXCR to reprocess the 5' RACE reads, holding one entry per CDR3 protein. The table has around 890,000 distinct CDR3 sequences, 10% to 15% seen once. CDR3 length: 15 amino acids. Trimming took 6 bases from V and 4 from J, leaving 19 bases between them. Germline V gene data show CDR1 as SQVTM and CDR2 as ANQGSEA. The table lists this clonotype with a few counts. Its cognate antigen is unknown. This TCR derives from a male donor with ankylosing spondylitis. The source material was blood, either unsorted or a sorted T cell fraction (not recorded which). The J gene is TRBJ2-1, the V gene TRBV29-1; possible D gene TRBD1, 5 bases. The CDR3 region is CSVKSGAHRYNEQFF. The CDR3 DNA follows: TGCAGCGTAAAAAGTGGGGCCCACAGGTACAATGAGCAGTTCTTC.